This T cell receptor beta chain comes out of a study of blood T cells in healthy people across ages. V was clipped by 7 bases and J by 6 bases; unmatched bases: 11. The CDR3 loop spans 15 amino acids. The germline CDR1 and CDR2 sequences are SEHNR and FQNEAQ (reference sequence). This clonotype was detected ten times or more. Its target is not known. With a J-beta primer mix and a sample-barcoded 5' primer, a second PCR ran 7 to 11 cycles. TCRdb passed the 5' RACE reads through MiXCR, listing each CDR3 protein once. The table lists 700,000 to 850,000 distinct CDR3 sequences, roughly 35% of them singletons, with 10% to 15% in the top ten. Study results and limitations: The unknown donor CMV status may have confounded expanded clonotype changes.

The receptor was derived from a man in his late teens or twenties in good health. The sequenced sample consisted of blood. The gene calls are TRBV7-9 and TRBJ1-2; 10 bases are shared with TRBD1. CDR3 loop: CASIPPTGQGNGYTF. The CDR3 nucleotides read TGTGCCAGCATCCCCCCGACGGGACAGGGGAATGGCTACACCTTC.